These 19 T cell receptor beta chains were all obtained from the same sample, sequenced in a study of graft-versus-host responses after intestinal transplantation. These receptors have no identified antigens. Clones were sequenced by immunoSEQ multiplex PCR, and TCRdb holds only the in-frame ones, with some missing. This sample yields around 97,000 clones, of which 91% are seen a single time; under 0.2% belongs to the top ten. Sequencing used unstimulated CD4+ T cells sorted from spleen or lymph node cells, obtained before transplant. Source of these receptors: a human donor who was the organ donor for an intestinal transplant.

This clone was picked up a small number of times. The chain is built from TRBV6-5 and TRBJ1-3; D perhaps matches TRBD1 (5 bases). The V and J ends lost 0 bases and 0 bases respectively, with 6 bases between them. Germline values: CDR1 MNHEY, CDR2 SVGAGI. CDR3 length: 15 amino acids. The CDR3 protein is CASSYSTASGNTIYF. The CDR3 DNA is TGTGCCAGCAGTTACTCGACAGCCTCTGGAAACACCATATATTTT.

The V call is TRBV7-9, the J call TRBJ2-5; tentative D call: TRBD1 (6 bases). Deletions cut 0 bases from V and 5 bases from J, with 10 bases between. CDR1 SEHNR and CDR2 FQNEAQ come from the germline V gene (reference sequence). The CDR3 is 14 amino acids. CDR3 in amino acids: CASSLATGKETQYF. The CDR3 coding sequence is TGTGCCAGCAGCTTAGCAACAGGGAAGGAGACCCAGTACTTC.

The V and J genes are TRBV28 and TRBJ2-2, with no clear D. From germline, CDR1 is MDHEN and CDR2 SYDVKM. The CDR3 extends over 13 amino acids. V was clipped by 3 bases and J by 4 bases, with 6 bases between them. This CDR3 is CASSFFITGELFF. Here the CDR3 DNA reads TGTGCCAGCAGTTTTTTCATCACCGGGGAGCTGTTTTTT.

The CDR3 spells CASSQVRGGTEAFF. CDR3 DNA sequence: TGTGCCAGCAGCCAAGTGAGGGGAGGGACTGAAGCTTTCTTT. The V call is TRBV14, the J call TRBJ1-1; possibly TRBD1 for D (5 bases). The CDR3 runs 14 residues. Germline assignment: CDR1 SGHDN and CDR2 FVKESK. V was cut by 1 base and J by 5 bases, with 11 bases left in between. The whole variable domain, filled in from reference TRBV14 and TRBJ1-1, reads EAGVTQFPSHSVIEKGQTVTLRCDPISGHDNLYWYRRVMGKEIKFLLHFVKESKQDESGMPNNRFLAERTGGTYSTLKVQPAELEDSGVYFCASSQVRGGTEAFFGQGTRLTVV.

The V call is TRBV7-2, the J call TRBJ2-7; 10 nucleotides agree with TRBD1. The CDR3 runs to 15 residues. In germline, CDR1 is SGHTA, CDR2 FQGNSA. The trim removed 3 bases at V and 6 bases at J, leaving 8 bases unmatched. CDR3 loop: CASSLDRGGTGEQYF. The DNA for the CDR3 is TGTGCCAGCAGCTTGGACAGGGGGGGTACTGGCGAGCAGTACTTC.

The chain couples TRBV19 to TRBJ1-6, with TRBD1 matching over 7 bases. CDR1 is LNHDA and CDR2 is SQIVND in the germline V gene (reference sequence). The V gene end was trimmed by 0 bases and the J gene end by 10 bases; junction bases not matched to a gene: 6. CDR3 size: 15 residues. The CDR3 DNA reads TGTGCCAGTAGTATAGAGCAGACAGGGAACTCACCCCTCCACTTT. Amino acid sequence: CASSIEQTGNSPLHF.

The gene calls are TRBV5-8 and TRBJ2-7; tentatively, D is TRBD1 (5 bases). The CDR3 consists of 16 residues. Per the germline V gene, CDR1 is SGHTS and CDR2 is YDEGEE. Deletions cut 0 bases from V and 1 base from J, with 14 bases between. The CDR3 sequence is CASSLGRRVVSYEQYF. The CDR3 coding sequence is TGTGCCAGCAGCTTGGGGCGCAGGGTGGTGTCCTACGAGCAGTACTTC. Using reference TRBV5-8 and TRBJ2-7 for the parts outside the CDR3, the full variable domain is EAGVTQSPTHLIKTRGQQATLRCSPISGHTSVYWYQQALGLGLQFLLWYDEGEERNRGNFPPRFSGRQFPNYSSELNVNALELEDSALYLCASSLGRRVVSYEQYFGPGTRLTVT.

This sequence joins TRBV2 and TRBJ1-2; 7 bases agree with TRBD1. The J segment lost 4 bases and the V segment lost 4 bases, leaving 6 bases of the junction unmatched. From germline, CDR1 is SNHLY and CDR2 FYNNEI. The CDR3 runs 14 residues. The CDR3 bases are TGTGCCAGCAGTGGGGACAGTGAGGTCTATGGCTACACCTTC. This gives the protein CASSGDSEVYGYTF.

The genes are TRBV27 and TRBJ2-2, with TRBD1 identical over 8 bases. The CDR3 spans 19 residues. Per germline, CDR1 MNHEY and CDR2 SMNVEV (reference sequence). J was trimmed by 2 bases and V by 5 bases; bases with no gene match: 16. CDR3 residues: CASSSRQGSPQKNTGELFF. The CDR3 DNA follows: TGTGCCAGCAGTAGCAGACAGGGGTCCCCACAGAAAAACACCGGGGAGCTGTTTTTT.

The chain is built from TRBV4-2 and TRBJ2-5, with D uncertain. This CDR3 spans 17 amino acids. V was pared by 0 bases and J by 2 bases, with 16 bases between. Germline loops: CDR1 LGHNA, CDR2 YNFKEQ. This CDR3 reads CASSQDSGQRAQETQYF. CDR3 sequence (DNA): TGTGCCAGCAGCCAAGATTCCGGTCAGCGAGCTCAAGAGACCCAGTACTTC.

The V call is TRBV11-2, the J call TRBJ2-3; 12 bases align to TRBD2. This CDR3 is built from 18 residues. V shed 1 base, J shed 2 bases, and the junction held 7 bases outside the gene matches. Per the germline V gene, CDR1 is SGHAT and CDR2 is FQNNGV. CDR3 nucleotide sequence: TGTGCCAGCAGCTTAGGACTAGCGGGGGCGCTTTCCACAGATACGCAGTATTTT. Protein product: CASSLGLAGALSTDTQYF. The whole variable domain, filled in from reference TRBV11-2 and TRBJ2-3, reads EAGVAQSPRYKIIEKRQSVAFWCNPISGHATLYWYQQILGQGPKLLIQFQNNGVVDDSQLPKDRFSAERLKGVDSTLKIQPAKLEDSAVYLCASSLGLAGALSTDTQYFGPGTRLTVL.

The CDR3 DNA reads TGTGCCAGCAGTCCCGGGACAGGGGGCTCTAGCAATCAGCCCCAGCATTTT. It is translated as CASSPGTGGSSNQPQHF. This chain uses TRBV28 with TRBJ1-5; TRBD1 matches at 12 bases. The V gene end was trimmed by 5 bases and the J gene end by 0 bases; junction bases not matched to a gene: 5. In germline, CDR1 is MDHEN, CDR2 SYDVKM. This CDR3 contains 17 residues. The full variable domain, completed using reference TRBV28 and TRBJ1-5, is DVKVTQSSRYLVKRTGEKVFLECVQDMDHENMFWYRQDPGLGLRLIYFSYDVKMKEKGDIPEGYSVSREKKERFSLILESASTNQTSMYLCASSPGTGGSSNQPQHFGDGTRLSIL.

The chain links TRBV5-1 to TRBJ1-2; the D is unclear. V shed 1 base and J shed 6 bases, with 10 bases lying between them. CDR1 and CDR2 (germline): SGHRS, YFSETQ. The CDR3 runs to 13 residues. CDR3 sequence reads: CASSLPGLDGYTF. As DNA, the CDR3 is TGCGCCAGCAGCTTGCCAGGCCTCGATGGCTACACCTTC.

The J gene is TRBJ2-3, the V gene TRBV11-2; maybe TRBD1 (6 bases). V lost 5 bases, J lost 4 bases, and 10 bases lay in between. The CDR3 is 13 amino acids. Germline V CDR1 and CDR2: SGHAT, FQNNGV. Here the CDR3 reads CASSLDRADTQYF. The CDR3 DNA reads TGTGCCAGCAGCCTGGACAGAGCAGATACGCAGTATTTT.

This clone occurred once. The chain recombines TRBV2 with TRBJ1-2; perhaps TRBD1 as D (6 bases). From germline, CDR1 is SNHLY and CDR2 FYNNEI. V was trimmed by 7 bases and J by 1 base, leaving 13 bases between them. The CDR3 length is 14 residues. CDR3 protein: CASIYREGNYGYTF. The CDR3 nucleotides are TGTGCCAGCATTTACAGGGAGGGTAACTATGGCTACACCTTC.

This chain connects TRBV27 to TRBJ2-1, with a possible D match to TRBD1 (6 bases). The CDR3 totals 17 residues. V was pared by 5 bases and J by 0 bases, with 17 bases between. CDR1 MNHEY and CDR2 SMNVEV come from the germline V gene (reference sequence). For the CDR3, the DNA is TGTGCCAGCAGTCCTCCCAGGGGTAGGAGCTCCTACAATGAGCAGTTCTTC. Its protein is CASSPPRGRSSYNEQFF.

This clone was counted only a few times. CDR3 sequence (DNA): TGTGCCAGTAGTATGTCGTGGGGGGGCCGGGAAAAACTGTTTTTT. It encodes CASSMSWGGREKLFF. The rearrangement uses TRBV19 and TRBJ1-4, with D possibly TRBD1 on 6 matching bases. The V gene lost 3 bases and the J gene lost 8 bases, with 16 bases spanning the gap. This CDR3 spans 15 amino acids. Germline V lookup: CDR1 LNHDA, CDR2 SQIVND (reference sequence).

The V gene is TRBV29-1, the J gene TRBJ1-6; 8 bases line up with TRBD1. Germline V gene data show CDR1 as SQVTM and CDR2 as ANQGSEA. The V gene end was trimmed by 6 bases and the J gene end by 7 bases; junction bases not matched to a gene: 8. The CDR3 covers 14 residues. The CDR3 here is CSVGQGGANSPLHF. CDR3 in DNA: TGCAGCGTCGGACAGGGAGGGGCCAATTCACCCCTCCACTTT.

The CDR3 loop is CAWSPSLAGGGYTF. The DNA of the CDR3 is TGTGCCTGGAGCCCCTCGCTAGCGGGGGGTGGCTACACCTTC. V usage is TRBV30 and J usage is TRBJ1-2; perhaps TRBD1 as D (5 bases). With 3 bases removed from V and 7 bases from J, the gap between germline ends came to 18 bases. The CDR3 runs 14 residues. The V gene's germline CDR1 is GTSNPN and CDR2 SVGIG (reference sequence).